Below, 29 T cell receptor beta chains from the same sample are listed, as sequenced in a study of blood T cell repertoires in COVID-19 (dated by TCRdb to about 2020). Library generation was performed with the immunoSEQ multiplex PCR assay. TCRdb's version of the immuneACCESS table is confined to in-frame rearrangements and falls short of the full clone set. An unresolved V gene accounts for under half of the shortfall where checked; the remainder is of unknown origin. This sample is represented by 160,000 or so clones; approximately 86% of them were singletons. The ten largest clonotypes hold 1.5% to 2% of the sample. The sample taken for sequencing was peripheral blood. These receptors were taken from a woman between 50 and 59 years old with acute or convalescent COVID-19.

The chain is built from TRBV5-1 and TRBJ1-3, with 7 bases that match TRBD1. Germline lookup yields CDR1 SGHRS and CDR2 YFSETQ. With V trimmed by 0 bases and J by 0 bases, 6 bases remained unmatched. CDR3 length: 17 amino acids. In DNA, the CDR3 is TGCGCCAGCAGCTTGGTCGGAGGGGGCCTCTCTGGAAACACCATATATTTT. This translates into CASSLVGGGLSGNTIYF.

This chain joins TRBV27 and TRBJ2-5, with 15 bases lining up with TRBD2. The germline V gene encodes CDR1 MNHEY and CDR2 SMNVEV (reference sequence). V lost 5 bases to trimming and J lost 4 bases; unmatched junction nucleotides: 8. The CDR3 consists of 17 residues. In nucleotides, the CDR3 is TGTGCCAGCAGTAAGGGACTAGCGGGAGGTAGGGGAGAGACCCAGTACTTC. Translating it yields CASSKGLAGGRGETQYF.

The rearrangement joins TRBV18 to TRBJ1-1; D remains ambiguous. Looked up from germline, CDR1 is KGHSH and CDR2 is LQKENI. The CDR3 runs to 15 residues. V lost 1 base and J lost 1, with 10 bases in between. CDR3 amino acids: CASSPRGEGNTEAFF. The DNA of the CDR3 is TGTGCCAGCTCACCACGGGGTGAGGGGAACACTGAAGCTTTCTTT.

This clone appeared once. The chain has TRBV27 and TRBJ2-7; tentatively, D is TRBD1 (5 bases). The CDR3 covers 15 residues. Germline V gives CDR1 MNHEY, CDR2 SMNVEV (reference sequence). The germline V and J ends were trimmed by 11 bases and 3 bases, with 23 bases remaining between them. CDR3 nucleotides: TGTGCCGGCGAAAGACATTCAGGGTCCCACTACGAGCAGTACTTC. Translating gives CAGERHSGSHYEQYF.

This sequence joins TRBV20-1 and TRBJ1-1; TRBD1 aligns across 9 bases. Trimming removed 3 bases from V and 3 bases from J; junction bases left unmatched: 5. The V gene's germline CDR1 is DFQATT and CDR2 SNEGSKA (reference sequence). The CDR3 spans 14 residues. CDR3 protein: CSASRDRGDTEAFF. In DNA, the CDR3 is TGCAGTGCTAGTCGAGACAGGGGGGACACTGAAGCTTTCTTT.

The chain uses TRBV6-5 and TRBJ2-7; 11 nucleotides match TRBD2. CDR1 MNHEY and CDR2 SVGAGI come from the germline V gene. V dropped 8 bases and J dropped 0; count of bases not matched to a gene: 6. The CDR3 is made up of 15 amino acids. In DNA form, the CDR3 reads TGTGCCAGCCTACCGGGACTAGCGGCCTCCTACGAGCAGTACTTC. Amino acids: CASLPGLAASYEQYF.

The chain recombines TRBV5-4 with TRBJ2-7; TRBD1 might be the D (7 bases). There are 14 residues in the CDR3. Germline loops: CDR1 SGHNT, CDR2 YYREEE (reference sequence). Trimming left V 4 bases short and J 3 bases short, with 14 bases between. In nucleotides, the CDR3 is TGTGCCAGCAGCCGGGCAGGGGGGAGCTACGAGCAGTACTTC. This translates into CASSRAGGSYEQYF.

This clone was observed a single time. V gene TRBV19 combines with J gene TRBJ2-4; the match to TRBD2 covers 9 bases. The CDR3 spans 13 residues. Trimming at V came to 7 bases and at J to 8 bases, leaving 6 bases not matched to a gene. Per the germline V gene, CDR1 is LNHDA and CDR2 is SQIVND (reference sequence). The CDR3 region is CASTLAGSDIQYF. CDR3 DNA: TGTGCCAGTACCCTAGCGGGGTCGGACATTCAGTACTTC.

The J gene is TRBJ2-3, the V gene TRBV27; 10 nucleotides line up with TRBD2. Germline V gene lookup returns CDR1 MNHEY and CDR2 SMNVEV (reference sequence). The CDR3 covers 15 residues. V gave up 7 bases and J gave up 2 bases; unmatched junction bases: 6. The CDR3 spells CASTPSGRATDTQYF. The CDR3 DNA reads TGTGCCAGCACTCCGAGCGGGAGGGCCACAGATACGCAGTATTTT.

This clone appeared once. The chain links TRBV6-2 or TRBV6-3 to TRBJ1-2, with a weak D call TRBD1 (6 bases). The V gene's germline CDR1 is MNHEY and CDR2 SVGEGT. V lost 2 bases, J lost 8 bases, and 15 bases lay in between. The CDR3 sequence is 14 residues long. The CDR3 spells CASSYTGHHEGYTF. The DNA of the CDR3 is TGTGCCAGCAGTTACACGGGACACCACGAGGGCTACACCTTC.

The rearrangement joins TRBV3-1 (or the pseudogene TRBV3-2) to TRBJ2-4, with TRBD1 matching 10 bases. The CDR3 contains 17 residues. Unmatched junction bases numbered 7, after V lost 4 bases and J lost 1 base. From germline, CDR1 is LGHDT and CDR2 YNNKEL (reference sequence). CDR3 region: CASSPWTGGMAKNIQYF. In nucleotides, the CDR3 is TGTGCCAGCAGCCCCTGGACAGGGGGTATGGCCAAAAACATTCAGTACTTC.

V and J are TRBV7-6 and TRBJ2-5, with TRBD1 matching over 8 bases. Germline CDR1 reads SGHVS; CDR2 reads FNYEAQ. V dropped 6 bases and J dropped 1; count of bases not matched to a gene: 7. This CDR3 region has 15 residues. DNA of the CDR3: TGTGCCAGCAGTTCACTGACAGGGGTCCAAGAGACCCAGTACTTC. Protein sequence: CASSSLTGVQETQYF.

The rearrangement uses TRBV15 and TRBJ1-3; D not certain. V was shortened by 1 base and J by 0 bases, with 4 bases between the two germline ends. CDR3 length: 14 amino acids. Germline V CDR1 and CDR2: LNHNV, YYDKDF (reference sequence). The CDR3 protein is CATSRVSSGNTIYF. CDR3 DNA sequence: TGTGCCACCAGCAGAGTGAGCTCTGGAAACACCATATATTTT.

CDR3 amino acids: CASSLLGETQYF. CDR3 bases: TGCGCCAGCAGCCTTTTAGGGGAAACGCAGTATTTT. The V call is TRBV5-1, the J call TRBJ2-3; possibly TRBD1 for D (5 bases). The germline V and J ends were trimmed by 4 bases and 9 bases, with 12 bases remaining between them. The germline gives CDR1 SGHRS, CDR2 YFSETQ. CDR3 length: 12 residues.

V is TRBV5-6 and J is TRBJ1-4; D is perhaps TRBD1 (6 bases). Germline V lookup: CDR1 SGHDT, CDR2 YYEEEE. The ends were cut back, 1 base at V and 10 bases at J, with 14 bases in the middle. The CDR3 has 14 residues. DNA of the CDR3: TGTGCCAGCAGCTTGAGGGGGTATGGACGAAAACTGTTTTTT. Encoded protein: CASSLRGYGRKLFF.

The J gene is TRBJ2-3, the V gene TRBV9, with D tentatively TRBD2 (6 bases). Between the trimmed V and J ends, which lost 1 base and 2 bases, there was a span of 14 bases. The germline gives CDR1 SGDLS, CDR2 YYNGEE. CDR3 size: 16 residues. The chain's CDR3 is CASSVIGGSITDTQYF. The CDR3 coding sequence is TGTGCCAGCAGCGTAATAGGAGGGAGTATCACAGATACGCAGTATTTT.

The rearrangement joins TRBV14 to TRBJ2-7, with D maybe TRBD2 (6 bases). V was pared by 0 bases and J by 2 bases, with 11 bases between. This CDR3 contains 15 residues. Germline CDR1 and CDR2: SGHDN and FVKESK. The CDR3 DNA sequence: TGTGCCAGCAGCCAAGATAACGGGGGAACCTACGAGCAGTACTTC. Translation: CASSQDNGGTYEQYF. The variable domain in full, with the rest retrieved from reference TRBV14 and TRBJ2-7, is EAGVTQFPSHSVIEKGQTVTLRCDPISGHDNLYWYRRVMGKEIKFLLHFVKESKQDESGMPNNRFLAERTGGTYSTLKVQPAELEDSGVYFCASSQDNGGTYEQYFGPGTRLTVT.

This clone was detected once. The genes are TRBV7-6 and TRBJ2-2; 11 bases are a match to TRBD2. CDR3 size: 15 residues. J gave up 9 bases and V 3 bases, and 6 bases lay outside the gene matches. The V gene's germline CDR1 is SGHVS and CDR2 FNYEAQ. The CDR3 here is CASSFLAGGHRELFF. For the CDR3, the DNA is TGTGCCAGCAGCTTCCTAGCGGGGGGTCATAGGGAGCTGTTTTTT.

The V and J genes are TRBV6-6 and TRBJ2-5, with 7 bases matching TRBD2. The V and J ends lost 6 bases and 2 bases, in that order; junction bases with no gene match: 9. The CDR3 has 15 residues. CDR1 is MNHNY, CDR2 SVGAGI, per germline (reference sequence). The CDR3 spells CASSRGEGSQETQYF. Here the CDR3 DNA reads TGTGCCAGCAGCCGCGGGGAGGGGTCTCAAGAGACCCAGTACTTC.

This clone was seen only once. This chain joins TRBV25-1 and TRBJ2-1, with D tentatively TRBD2 (6 bases). Germline V gene lookup returns CDR1 MGHDK and CDR2 SYGVNS. V gave up 5 bases and J gave up 7 bases, with 15 bases separating them. This CDR3 has 14 residues. In DNA, the CDR3 is TGTGCCAGCAGTCCTTTTGCGGGGAAAAATGAGCAGTTCTTC. Translating it yields CASSPFAGKNEQFF.

The V gene is TRBV14, the J gene TRBJ2-7, with TRBD2 matching 9 bases. Per the germline V gene, CDR1 is SGHDN and CDR2 is FVKESK. Trimming cost V 3 bases and J 3 bases; bases outside gene matches: 6. The CDR3 consists of 15 residues. The CDR3 region is CASSHLSSGVYEQYF. CDR3 sequence (DNA): TGTGCCAGCAGCCATTTGTCTAGCGGGGTCTACGAGCAGTACTTC.

The chain has TRBV7-9 and TRBJ1-2; D not certain. The CDR3 sequence is 13 residues long. Germline V CDR1 and CDR2: SEHNR, FQNEAQ (reference sequence). V was clipped by 4 bases and J by 3 bases, with 9 bases between them. The CDR3 nucleotides are TGTGCCAGCAGCTCTTCGAGGGACTATGGCTACACCTTC. This sequence encodes CASSSSRDYGYTF. The whole variable domain, remainder taken from reference TRBV7-9 and TRBJ1-2, is DTGVSQNPRHKITKRGQNVTFRCDPISEHNRLYWYRQTLGQGPEFLTYFQNEAQLEKSRLLSDRFSAERPKGSFSTLEIQRTEQGDSAMYLCASSSSRDYGYTFGSGTRLTVV.

This CDR3 is CASSQTGTVTEAFF. The DNA for the CDR3 is TGCGCCAGCAGCCAGACCGGGACAGTCACTGAAGCTTTCTTT. The genes are TRBV5-1 and TRBJ1-1; 7 bases map to TRBD1. The V gene end was trimmed by 4 bases and the J gene end by 4 bases; junction bases not matched to a gene: 7. Looked up from germline, CDR1 is SGHRS and CDR2 is YFSETQ. This CDR3 contains 14 residues.

The chain combines TRBV19 with TRBJ1-1, with a weak D call TRBD1 (5 bases). Trimming cost V 1 base and J 1 base, with 13 bases left between them. This CDR3 contains 16 residues. Germline CDR1 reads LNHDA; CDR2 reads SQIVND (reference sequence). CDR3 residues: CASSIAIRTPNTEAFF. Here the CDR3 DNA reads TGTGCCAGTAGTATAGCCATTAGGACACCGAACACTGAAGCTTTCTTT.

V and J are TRBV6-5 and TRBJ1-2; the match to TRBD1 covers 9 bases. The CDR3 is made up of 15 amino acids. Germline CDR1 MNHEY, CDR2 SVGAGI. V dropped 8 bases and J dropped 4; count of bases not matched to a gene: 11. CDR3 in DNA: TGTGCCAGCGGCTACAGGGGGCAAATTGGCTATGGCTACACCTTC. Amino acid sequence: CASGYRGQIGYGYTF.

This clone is a singleton in its sample. This chain uses TRBV6-2 or TRBV6-3 with TRBJ2-1; 10 bases line up with TRBD2. The junction had 6 bases not matched to a gene; V was cut back by 0 bases and J by 7 bases. Germline V gene sequence: CDR1 MNHEY, CDR2 SVGEGT. The CDR3 is 16 residues long. In nucleotides, the CDR3 is TGTGCCAGCAGTTACTCGCCTAGCGGGAGTTTAAATGAGCAGTTCTTC. Translating it yields CASSYSPSGSLNEQFF.

This sequence joins TRBV7-9 and TRBJ2-7; D may be TRBD1 (6 bases). CDR3 size: 15 residues. The ends were cut back, 3 bases at V and 6 bases at J, with 18 bases in the middle. Per the germline V gene, CDR1 is SEHNR and CDR2 is FQNEAQ (reference sequence). The CDR3 sequence is CASSFGFRGEGEQYF. The CDR3 DNA reads TGTGCCAGCAGCTTTGGGTTCAGGGGTGAGGGCGAGCAGTACTTC.

The chain recombines TRBV19 with TRBJ2-1, with a tentative D call TRBD2 (5 bases). The V end lost 3 bases, the J end lost 9 bases, and 12 bases lay between the germline ends. The CDR3 is 13 residues long. The germline V gene has CDR1 LNHDA and CDR2 SQIVND (reference sequence). The CDR3 DNA sequence: TGTGCCAGTAGTATTGTGAGCGGCGGTGAGCAGTTCTTC. It encodes CASSIVSGGEQFF.

This clone has just a few counts. The rearrangement joins TRBV11-2 to TRBJ2-7; D unresolved. V lost 5 bases to trimming and J lost 3 bases, with 11 bases between them. This CDR3 is 13 amino acids long. The germline CDR1 and CDR2 sequences are SGHAT and FQNNGV. The CDR3 loop is CASSPFRGYEQYF. CDR3 in DNA: TGTGCCAGCAGCCCCTTCCGAGGCTACGAGCAGTACTTC.